This T cell receptor (beta chain) was captured in a study of T cell responses to AZD1222 COVID-19 vaccine. General study results and limits: It was only after the peak T cell response that any repertoires were sampled. Possibly, clonal diversity was underestimated; donors were largely white British and included more females.

The data were produced by immunoSEQ multiplex PCR, yet TCRdb's version contains in-frame clones alone and is incomplete. The sample includes 95,000 to 110,000 clones, 75% to 95% seen only once; the top ten take less than 55%. In the case of this clone: Its matching antigen is unknown.

V gave up 0 bases and J gave up 0 bases, with 9 bases separating them. This CDR3 has 15 amino acids. Germline V lookup: CDR1 KGHSH, CDR2 LQKENI. This sample comprised peripheral blood, obtained on day 0 of AZD1222 vaccination. This chain connects TRBV18 to TRBJ2-7; D not resolved. This TCR was sampled from an adult in good health. CDR3 coding DNA: TGTGCCAGCTCACCACCCAGCGTAACCTCCTACGAGCAGTACTTC. Its translation is CASSPPSVTSYEQYF.